Listed here are 18 T cell receptor beta chains from one sample, sequenced in a study of blood T cell repertoires in COVID-19. Assay: immunoSEQ multiplex PCR; the TCRdb copy retains only in-frame clones and omits some. The sample shows some 180,000 clones, about three quarters of them seen only once. The material sequenced was peripheral blood. These receptor sequences come from a woman aged 45-59 years with active or convalescent COVID-19.

This chain uses TRBV10-3 with TRBJ2-2; 16 bases map to TRBD2. The CDR3 extends over 16 amino acids. V lost 10 bases to trimming and J lost 8 bases; unmatched junction nucleotides: 10. Germline assignment: CDR1 ENHRY and CDR2 SYGVKD. CDR3 sequence reads: CATTAGTSGGAGELFF. The DNA for the CDR3 is TGTGCCACCACGGCGGGGACTAGCGGGGGGGCTGGGGAGCTGTTTTTT.

This clone was seen more than once but under ten times. This sequence joins TRBV7-2 and TRBJ1-5; 7 bases are shared with TRBD1. This CDR3 spans 16 amino acids. V gave up 2 bases and J gave up 1 base; unmatched junction bases: 5. Per the germline V gene, CDR1 is SGHTA and CDR2 is FQGNSA. The CDR3 loop reads CASSLKGGWSNQPQHF. The CDR3 nucleotides read TGTGCCAGCAGCTTAAAAGGGGGCTGGAGCAATCAGCCCCAGCATTTT.

Of note for this clone: At the DNA level, this CDR3 is encoded by other sequences in the same sample as well. V gene TRBV19 combines with J gene TRBJ1-2, with 7 bases matching TRBD1. Germline CDR1 is LNHDA and CDR2 is SQIVND (reference sequence). The V gene end was trimmed by 5 bases and the J gene end by 3 bases; junction bases not matched to a gene: 3. This CDR3 comprises 13 residues. In DNA, the CDR3 is TGTGCCAGTAGTCGTACAGGGGACTATGGCTACACCTTC. It specifies CASSRTGDYGYTF. Variable domain in full (rest from reference TRBV19 and TRBJ1-2): DGGITQSPKYLFRKEGQNVTLSCEQNLNHDAMYWYRQDPGQGLRLIYYSQIVNDFQKGDIAEGYSVSREKKESFPLTVTSAQKNPTAFYLCASSRTGDYGYTFGSGTRLTVV.

The gene calls are TRBV9 and TRBJ2-1; D unclear. CDR3 length equals 13 residues. Germline values: CDR1 SGDLS, CDR2 YYNGEE. The ends were cut back, 2 bases at V and 10 bases at J, with 13 bases in the middle. The CDR3: CASSVSTEAEQFF. The CDR3 coding sequence is TGTGCCAGCAGCGTTAGTACCGAGGCCGAGCAGTTCTTC.

V gene TRBV5-1 combines with J gene TRBJ2-5; D is perhaps TRBD2 (5 bases). Germline V gene lookup returns CDR1 SGHRS and CDR2 YFSETQ. The CDR3 runs to 17 residues. V was trimmed by 4 bases and J by 5 bases, leaving 24 bases between them. This chain's CDR3 is CASSPVVRGPLTETQYF. The CDR3 nucleotides read TGCGCCAGCAGCCCCGTGGTCCGGGGTCCCCTTACGGAGACCCAGTACTTC. Using reference TRBV5-1 and TRBJ2-5 for the parts outside the CDR3, the full variable domain is KAGVTQTPRYLIKTRGQQVTLSCSPISGHRSVSWYQQTPGQGLQFLFEYFSETQRNKGNFPGRFSGRQFSNSRSEMNVSTLELGDSALYLCASSPVVRGPLTETQYFGPGTRLLVL.

The V call is TRBV27, the J call TRBJ2-7; 9 bases fit TRBD1. The ends lost 4 bases at V and 6 bases at J; junction bases unmatched: 4. CDR3 length equals 13 residues. Germline V gene data show CDR1 as MNHEY and CDR2 as SMNVEV (reference sequence). The DNA for the CDR3 is TGTGCCAGCAGTTGGGACAGGGAGAGCGAGCAGTACTTC. It translates to CASSWDRESEQYF.

This clone was detected only a few times. The chain combines TRBV3-1 (or the pseudogene TRBV3-2) with TRBJ1-1; no reliable D call. The V end lost 3 bases, the J end lost 1 base, and 9 bases lay between the germline ends. The CDR3 covers 14 residues. Germline V CDR1 and CDR2: LGHDT, YNNKEL (reference sequence). This CDR3 is CASSHPRGNTEAFF. The CDR3 coding sequence is TGTGCCAGCAGCCATCCCCGGGGGAACACTGAAGCTTTCTTT.

This clone has a handful of counts. This chain connects TRBV7-3 to TRBJ2-2; D is unresolved. V lost 5 bases and J lost 2, with 9 bases in between. This CDR3 is built from 14 residues. Germline CDR1 reads SGHTA; CDR2 reads FQGTGA. The CDR3 loop is CASSQLVNTGELFF. The CDR3 region has the DNA TGTGCCAGCAGCCAGCTAGTAAACACCGGGGAGCTGTTTTTT.

The rearrangement joins TRBV29-1 to TRBJ2-2; 12 nucleotides match TRBD2. Germline CDR1 SQVTM, CDR2 ANQGSEA. Trimming cost V 6 bases and J 2 bases; bases outside gene matches: 19. The CDR3 contains 20 residues. This CDR3 is CSVTGTPVALAGGNTGELFF. The DNA of the CDR3 is TGCAGCGTCACCGGGACCCCAGTGGCACTAGCGGGGGGAAACACCGGGGAGCTGTTTTTT.

The chain recombines TRBV3-1 (or the pseudogene TRBV3-2) with TRBJ2-3; 8 bases are a match to TRBD2. V trimming: 4 bases; J trimming: 4 bases; junction bases outside the gene matches: 4. The CDR3 runs 14 residues. Germline-derived CDR1 and CDR2 are LGHDT and YNNKEL (reference sequence). Here the CDR3 reads CASSPGGRADTQYF. The DNA for the CDR3 is TGTGCCAGCAGCCCGGGGGGGCGCGCAGATACGCAGTATTTT.

A single count supports this clone. V is TRBV10-3 and J is TRBJ1-2; D is unclear. Germline V gene sequence: CDR1 ENHRY, CDR2 SYGVKD. Trimming removed 3 bases from V and 6 bases from J, with 14 bases in between. The CDR3 has 14 residues. The CDR3 is CAISDGVGGDGYTF. The CDR3 DNA reads as TGTGCCATCAGTGACGGGGTAGGTGGTGATGGCTACACCTTC.

V is TRBV4-3 and J is TRBJ1-6; 7 bases are shared with TRBD1. In germline, CDR1 is LGHNA, CDR2 YSLEER. Trimming cost V 1 base and J 7 bases; bases outside gene matches: 4. The CDR3 has 15 amino acids. The CDR3 is CASSQADRRNSPLHF. CDR3 sequence (DNA): TGCGCCAGCAGCCAAGCGGACAGGAGAAATTCACCCCTCCACTTT.

The chain is built from TRBV4-2 and TRBJ2-2; TRBD2 matches 11 bases. Trimming at V came to 10 bases and at J to 2 bases, leaving 9 bases not matched to a gene. CDR3 length equals 16 residues. The germline gives CDR1 LGHNA, CDR2 YNFKEQ. In DNA, the CDR3 is TGTGCCACCAGAGGGACTAGCGGACCTAACACCGGGGAGCTGTTTTTT. Translated: CATRGTSGPNTGELFF.

V gene TRBV3-1 (or the pseudogene TRBV3-2) combines with J gene TRBJ2-2; D possibly corresponds to TRBD1 (5 bases). The CDR3 sequence is 16 residues long. V lost 0 bases and J 5 bases, leaving 13 bases between the germline ends. From germline, CDR1 is LGHDT and CDR2 YNNKEL (reference sequence). The CDR3 nucleotides read TGTGCCAGCAGCCAAGATCCCAGGGCTCATACCGGGGAGCTGTTTTTT. This sequence encodes CASSQDPRAHTGELFF.

V usage is TRBV14 and J usage is TRBJ1-2, with D possibly being TRBD1 (5 bases). The CDR3 contains 13 residues. CDR1 is SGHDN and CDR2 is FVKESK in the germline V gene. V lost 4 bases and J lost 11, with 17 bases in between. The CDR3 is CASSPGRSVRYTF. In DNA form, the CDR3 reads TGTGCCAGCAGCCCAGGGAGGTCAGTCCGATACACCTTC. Combining the CDR3 with reference TRBV14 and TRBJ1-2 gives the whole variable domain EAGVTQFPSHSVIEKGQTVTLRCDPISGHDNLYWYRRVMGKEIKFLLHFVKESKQDESGMPNNRFLAERTGGTYSTLKVQPAELEDSGVYFCASSPGRSVRYTFGSGTRLTVV.

Concerning this clone: A much more abundant neighbour one base away suggests this may be a read error. The chain links TRBV11-2 to TRBJ1-4; 8 bases map to TRBD1. CDR1 is SGHAT and CDR2 is FQNNGV in the germline V gene. The CDR3 covers 14 residues. The V segment lost 9 bases and the J segment 6 bases; nucleotides outside the gene matches: 9. The CDR3: CASTWDRRDEKLFF. In DNA form, the CDR3 reads TGTGCCAGTACCTGGGACAGGAGAGATGAAAAACTGTTTTTT.

This clone showed up just a few times. J is TRBJ1-3 and V is TRBV7-9; possibly TRBD1 for D (6 bases). The CDR3 loop spans 19 amino acids. The V end lost 3 bases, the J end lost 0 bases, and 21 bases lay between the germline ends. Germline-derived CDR1 and CDR2 are SEHNR and FQNEAQ (reference sequence). CDR3 region: CASSFSRGRAGDSGNTIYF. In nucleotides, the CDR3 is TGTGCCAGCAGCTTTAGCAGGGGCCGAGCAGGGGACTCTGGAAACACCATATATTTT. Filled out from reference TRBV7-9 and TRBJ1-3, the complete variable domain reads DTGVSQNPRHKITKRGQNVTFRCDPISEHNRLYWYRQTLGQGPEFLTYFQNEAQLEKSRLLSDRFSAERPKGSFSTLEIQRTEQGDSAMYLCASSFSRGRAGDSGNTIYFGEGSWLTVV.

The chain couples TRBV19 to TRBJ2-1, with TRBD1 identical over 8 bases. Germline V gives CDR1 LNHDA, CDR2 SQIVND (reference sequence). V trimming: 5 bases; J trimming: 6 bases; junction bases outside the gene matches: 15. The CDR3 spans 17 residues. The CDR3 protein is CASSPVTGATFGNEQFF. In DNA, the CDR3 is TGTGCCAGTAGTCCGGTGACAGGGGCAACCTTTGGCAATGAGCAGTTCTTC. The full variable domain, in which reference TRBV19 and TRBJ2-1 provide the parts outside the CDR3, is DGGITQSPKYLFRKEGQNVTLSCEQNLNHDAMYWYRQDPGQGLRLIYYSQIVNDFQKGDIAEGYSVSREKKESFPLTVTSAQKNPTAFYLCASSPVTGATFGNEQFFGPGTRLTVL.